This T cell receptor beta chain was retrieved from a study of blood T cell repertoires in COVID-19. The wider study: Recovered status in Cohort 3 required two negative PCRs, clearance, or symptom resolution. Sample material is recorded as cDNA or gDNA derived from T cells, B-cell-depleted T cells, or PBMCs.

Generated by immunoSEQ multiplex PCR, the TCRdb table keeps only in-frame clones and is missing some. The sample records hundreds of thousands of clones, roughly 91% being singletons. CDR1 is KGHSH, CDR2 LQKENI, per germline. V shed 3 bases and J 0 bases; nucleotides not matched to a gene: 3. CDR3 length: 15 residues. Clinical histories supplied by participants themselves formed the basis of cohort assignment. The clonotype was recovered from an older woman in a cohort exposed to, infected with or recovered from COVID-19 (not recorded which). The chain couples TRBV18 to TRBJ1-1; TRBD1 matches 8 bases. The sequencing sample was made of PBMCs or T cells enriched from blood (not recorded which). The CDR3 coding sequence is TGTGCCAGCTCACCGGCAGGGGGCATGAACACTGAAGCTTTCTTT. Translating it yields CASSPAGGMNTEAFF.